A single T cell receptor beta chain is shown here with its context. The source of the sample is a study of memory CD4+ T cells and cytomegalovirus serostatus. The overall study: Of the healthy Belgian adults, 9 or 10 were CMV seropositive and approximately 25 seronegative.

Libraries were prepared by immunoSEQ multiplex PCR; TCRdb keeps only in-frame clonotypes and omits some of them. The sample contains under 85,000 clones, under 80% of which appear only once. Single viable CD3+CD4+CD8-CD45RO+ cells were sorted as the memory CD4+ T cells. Serum IgG to CMV pp150, pp28, p38 and p52 defined serostatus. Germline V gene data show CDR1 as MNHNY and CDR2 as SVGAGI (reference sequence). The V segment lost 5 bases and the J segment 5 bases; nucleotides outside the gene matches: 6. The CDR3 totals 15 residues. Material for sequencing was memory CD4+ T cells from blood. This receptor was identified in an adult in good health and CMV-seropositive. The chain combines TRBV6-6 with TRBJ2-1; 10 nucleotides agree with TRBD2. The CDR3 nucleotides are TGTGCCAGCAGTCCCCCAAGCGGGAGGGACAATGAGCAGTTCTTC. Translated: CASSPPSGRDNEQFF.